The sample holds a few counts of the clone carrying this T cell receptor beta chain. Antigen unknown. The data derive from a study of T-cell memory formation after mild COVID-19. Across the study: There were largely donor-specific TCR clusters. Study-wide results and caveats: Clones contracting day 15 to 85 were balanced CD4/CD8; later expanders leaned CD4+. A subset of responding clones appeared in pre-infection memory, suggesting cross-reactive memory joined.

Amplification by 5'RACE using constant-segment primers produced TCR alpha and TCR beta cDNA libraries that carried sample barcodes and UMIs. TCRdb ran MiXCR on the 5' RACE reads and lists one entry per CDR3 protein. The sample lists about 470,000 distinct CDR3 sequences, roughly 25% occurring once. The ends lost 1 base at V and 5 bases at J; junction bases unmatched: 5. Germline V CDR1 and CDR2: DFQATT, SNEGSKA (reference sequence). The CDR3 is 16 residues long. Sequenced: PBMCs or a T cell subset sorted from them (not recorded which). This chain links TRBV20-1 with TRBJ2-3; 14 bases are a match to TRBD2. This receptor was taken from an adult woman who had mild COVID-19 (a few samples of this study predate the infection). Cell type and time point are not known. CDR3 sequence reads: CSARGGTSGGGDTQYF. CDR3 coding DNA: TGCAGTGCTAGAGGAGGGACTAGCGGGGGTGGAGATACGCAGTATTTT.